The rows below give T cell receptor beta chains drawn from one sample of a study of OX40 agonist ivuxolimab in advanced cancers. This table comes from immunoSEQ multiplex PCR, and its TCRdb copy is limited to in-frame clones, with some not included. The repertoire consists of roughly 25,000 clones, with about 76% occurring once and the leading ten covering around 18%. Specimen: CD4+ or CD8+ T cells sorted from blood, collected in a trial of the OX40 agonist ivuxolimab. These TCRs come from an adult with an advanced solid tumor such as melanoma, head and neck, liver or kidney cancer. The CDR3 runs from the conserved cysteine through the conserved F or W. Each record gives: D gene, J gene, V gene, CDR3 protein. A D gene is named only where the DNA matches it firmly.

>NA|TRBJ2-5|TRBV11-2
CASSLVRIRGVETQYF
>NA|TRBJ2-2|TRBV5-4
CASSLRGNTGELFF
>NA|TRBJ1-2|TRBV5-4
CASSLQGANGGYTF
>NA|TRBJ1-1|TRBV28
CASRLNLNTEAFF
>NA|TRBJ2-1|TRBV7-2
CASSSRTGSYNEQFF
>TRBD1|TRBJ1-6|TRBV2
CASSEALGTANNSPLHF
>NA|TRBJ2-1|TRBV19
CASMGTGYYNEQFF
>TRBD2|TRBJ2-3|TRBV7-2
CASSLGSGGALTSTDTQYF
>NA|TRBJ2-1|TRBV7-9
CASSLGASSYNEQFF
>TRBD2|TRBJ2-2|TRBV7-2
CASTTGGLGLLTGELFF
>NA|TRBJ1-3|TRBV7-2
CASSFELGFTIYF
>TRBD2|TRBJ2-3|TRBV9
CASSVTSGGARSSTDTQYF
>TRBD2|TRBJ2-7|TRBV9
CASSVAGEWDEQYF
>NA|TRBJ2-1|TRBV27
CASSRIPRVGNNEQFF
>TRBD1|TRBJ1-1|TRBV7-8
CASSPRTGFAEAFF
>NA|TRBJ2-2|TRBV18
CASSPVNTGELFF